This is a list of T cell receptor beta chains from one sample in a study of OX40 agonist ivuxolimab in advanced cancers. Clones were sequenced by immunoSEQ multiplex PCR, and TCRdb holds only the in-frame ones, with some missing. The sample includes 55,000 to 75,000 clones, 75% to 90% of them seen just once. The input for sequencing was CD4+ or CD8+ T cells sorted from blood, taken in a trial of the OX40 agonist ivuxolimab. Receptors originate from an adult with an advanced solid tumor such as melanoma, head and neck, liver or kidney cancer. Both conserved end residues are part of each CDR3. D genes are given only for firm matches. The size of a clone is reported for some rows only, either as once, few or many, or as a class for expanded clones.

j_gene: TRBJ1-1; d_gene: NA; v_gene: TRBV6-1; abundance: NA; CDR3aa: CASRVNTEAFF
j_gene: TRBJ1-4; d_gene: TRBD1; v_gene: TRBV4-2; abundance: NA; CDR3aa: CASSQPPQGVNEKLFF
j_gene: TRBJ1-1; d_gene: TRBD1; v_gene: TRBV6-5; abundance: once; CDR3aa: CASSWGQQNTEAFF
j_gene: TRBJ2-5; d_gene: NA; v_gene: TRBV21-1; abundance: NA; CDR3aa: CASSKGLAGAEETQYF
j_gene: TRBJ2-5; d_gene: TRBD2; v_gene: TRBV15; abundance: NA; CDR3aa: CATSRGREETQYF
j_gene: TRBJ2-1; d_gene: TRBD2; v_gene: TRBV7-2; abundance: NA; CDR3aa: CATTTSGNSYNEQFF
j_gene: TRBJ2-4; d_gene: TRBD1; v_gene: TRBV11-2; abundance: once; CDR3aa: CASSPRTGGDGNIQYF
j_gene: TRBJ2-7; d_gene: NA; v_gene: TRBV5-4; abundance: NA; CDR3aa: CASSSGAPYEQYF
j_gene: TRBJ1-2; d_gene: NA; v_gene: TRBV5-5; abundance: NA; CDR3aa: CASSLIRDNYGYTF
j_gene: TRBJ2-1; d_gene: TRBD2; v_gene: TRBV7-8; abundance: NA; CDR3aa: CASSFGLAGEVNEQFF
j_gene: TRBJ2-5; d_gene: NA; v_gene: TRBV9; abundance: NA; CDR3aa: CASSPAGGETQYF
j_gene: TRBJ2-7; d_gene: TRBD2; v_gene: TRBV5-5; abundance: NA; CDR3aa: CASSLTSGRSYEQYF
j_gene: TRBJ2-7; d_gene: TRBD1; v_gene: TRBV15; abundance: NA; CDR3aa: CATSRSTGFGGTYEQYF
j_gene: TRBJ2-5; d_gene: NA; v_gene: TRBV18; abundance: NA; CDR3aa: CASSPRQETQYF
j_gene: TRBJ1-2; d_gene: NA; v_gene: TRBV7-3; abundance: NA; CDR3aa: CASSREVLVRGYTF
j_gene: TRBJ2-2; d_gene: NA; v_gene: TRBV7-9; abundance: NA; CDR3aa: CASSLGGVTGELFF
j_gene: TRBJ2-3; d_gene: TRBD2; v_gene: TRBV4-1; abundance: NA; CDR3aa: CASSQGLGDADTQYF